The TCR beta chain described here comes from a study of OX40 agonist ivuxolimab in advanced cancers. Across the whole study: Treatment received earlier with anti-PD-1, anti-PD-L1 or anti-CTLA-4 agents was allowed, and over 30% had some. Three patients had partial responses: one hepatocellular carcinoma, two cutaneous melanoma.

V gave up 4 bases and J gave up 1 base, with 19 bases separating them. The CDR3 covers 17 residues. Germline V gene data show CDR1 as SEHNR and CDR2 as FQNEAQ (reference sequence). Overall study results and limits: Low normalized clonal expansion also occurred in some nonresponding patients. By week 6 at 0.1 to 3.0 mg/kg, blood CD4+ and CD8+ T cells had expanded clonally.

Libraries were prepared by immunoSEQ multiplex PCR; TCRdb keeps only in-frame clonotypes and omits some of them. Of just over 90,000 clones in the sample, around 94% were seen once. In regard to this clone: No antigen is known for it.

This receptor was obtained from an adult with an advanced solid tumor such as melanoma, head and neck, liver or kidney cancer. The gene calls are TRBV7-9 and TRBJ1-2; no reliable D call. This specimen was CD4+ or CD8+ T cells sorted from blood, taken in a trial of the OX40 agonist ivuxolimab. CDR3 sequence (DNA): TGTGCCAGCAGCTCATCAAAGAGAGACCGGGTTAACTATGGCTACACCTTC. It yields the protein CASSSSKRDRVNYGYTF.